A single TCR beta chain is shown here with its context. The sample originates from a study of blood T cell repertoires in COVID-19. The wider study: COVID-19 samples collected from the United States, Italy and Spain covered acute and convalescent phases. Sample material is recorded as cDNA or gDNA derived from T cells, B-cell-depleted T cells, or PBMCs.

Per the original data handling: The authors estimated nucleated cell counts from reference gene primer amplification. Data came from immunoSEQ multiplex PCR; TCRdb stores just in-frame clones and leaves some out. V and J calls and clone size are those listed in that table; D and trimming were worked out from the DNA. Among 40,000 or so clones, roughly 85% were seen once, and the ten largest hold 13%. The sequenced material came from peripheral blood. The source of this sequence is a woman in her 70s in a cohort sampled during active COVID-19.

Here the CDR3 reads CASSREGAGNTGELFF. As DNA, the CDR3 is TGTGCCAGCAGCAGGGAGGGAGCGGGGAACACCGGGGAGCTGTTTTTT. The V gene is TRBV7-3, the J gene TRBJ2-2, with 7 bases fitting TRBD2. The CDR3 loop spans 16 amino acids. With V trimmed by 5 bases and J by 1 base, 7 bases remained unmatched. Germline CDR1 is SGHTA and CDR2 is FQGTGA.